This T cell receptor (beta chain) emerged from a study of cytomegalovirus exposure and HLA in healthy donors. Overall study context: Across almost 400 genotyped donors, about 80% landed in the Caucasian-associated ancestry cluster.

The PCR ran on 60 Vbeta and 13 Jbeta primers. Assay used: immunoSEQ multiplex PCR; TCRdb lists only in-frame clones, some missing. The top ten clones hold about 10% of a sample with around 150,000 clones, more than 60% of them seen once. There are a few counts of this clone. The sequence was obtained from a man between 25 and 39 years old in good health and CMV-seropositive. The sample taken for sequencing was PBMCs.

CDR3 bases: TGTGCCAGCAGCTTGGAATCGGCGGGACCTTCCTACAATGAGCAGTTCTTC. This sequence encodes CASSLESAGPSYNEQFF. The chain uses TRBV5-4 and TRBJ2-1; a weak D match, TRBD2 (6 bases). Germline CDR1 is SGHNT and CDR2 is YYREEE (reference sequence). V lost 0 bases and J lost 1, with 14 bases in between. CDR3 size: 17 residues.